The next 20 T cell receptor beta chains were all read from a single sample in a study of spatial heterogeneity in lung cancer. TCRdb re-derived calls from the 5' RACE reads in MiXCR, one entry per CDR3 protein. The data show over 45,000 distinct CDR3 sequences, approximately 5.3% seen once. Time point denoted: sample taken at primary tumor resection. This material consisted of PBMCs, taken at surgery. These receptor sequences come from a male donor with early-stage non-small cell lung cancer.

Ten or more counts support this clonotype. V usage is TRBV14 and J usage is TRBJ2-4, with 10 positions matching TRBD2. The length of the CDR3 is 15 residues. The ends lost 4 bases at V and 6 bases at J; junction bases unmatched: 6. CDR1 SGHDN and CDR2 FVKESK come from the germline V gene. The CDR3 nucleotides are TGTGCCAGCAGCCCACTAGCGGGAAAGCTAAACATTCAGTACTTC. As protein: CASSPLAGKLNIQYF.

Many counts were recorded for this clonotype. The chain has TRBV6-5 and TRBJ2-4; TRBD1 might be the D (6 bases). Between the trimmed V and J ends, which lost 10 bases and 7 bases, there was a span of 11 bases. CDR3 length: 11 amino acids. Looked up from germline, CDR1 is MNHEY and CDR2 is SVGAGI. CDR3 nucleotide sequence: TGTGCCACCGCGAGGGGGAACATTCAGTACTTC. Amino acid sequence: CATARGNIQYF.

This clonotype has a count of ten or more. V gene TRBV7-6 combines with J gene TRBJ2-3; unclear D gene. Germline CDR1 SGHVS, CDR2 FNYEAQ. Trimming stripped 7 bases from V and 0 bases from J, with 11 bases between. This CDR3 has 14 amino acids. The CDR3 spells CASTLGISTDTQYF. The CDR3 coding sequence is TGTGCCAGCACTTTGGGGATTAGCACAGATACGCAGTATTTT.

This clonotype was recorded at least ten times. This chain joins TRBV7-2 and TRBJ2-5; 7 nucleotides align to TRBD1. With 5 bases clipped from V and 1 base from J, the junction kept 7 bases outside the gene matches. The CDR3 totals 15 residues. CDR1 is SGHTA and CDR2 is FQGNSA in the germline V gene. The CDR3 loop reads CASSTSGTAQETQYF. CDR3 DNA: TGTGCCAGCAGCACGTCAGGGACAGCCCAAGAGACCCAGTACTTC. The full variable domain, with the rest looked up from reference TRBV7-2 and TRBJ2-5, is GAGVSQSPSNKVTEKGKDVELRCDPISGHTALYWYRQSLGQGLEFLIYFQGNSAPDKSGLPSDRFSAERTGGSVSTLTIQRTQQEDSAVYLCASSTSGTAQETQYFGPGTRLLVL.

This clonotype was found many times. This chain uses TRBV27 with TRBJ2-5; a possible D gene is TRBD1 (6 bases). Germline values: CDR1 MNHEY, CDR2 SMNVEV (reference sequence). V was pared by 3 bases and J by 5 bases, with 13 bases between. The CDR3 runs 14 residues. The CDR3 reads CASSFLQGGETQYF. The CDR3 DNA follows: TGTGCCAGCAGTTTCTTACAGGGTGGCGAGACCCAGTACTTC.

This clonotype was seen repeatedly, ten times or more. The chain combines TRBV6-1 with TRBJ1-5; the D is unclear. The CDR3 covers 13 residues. V was clipped by 6 bases and J by 4 bases, with 10 bases between them. Germline V gene lookup returns CDR1 MNHNS and CDR2 SASEGT. The CDR3 nucleotides read TGTGCCAGCAGCGTTCAGGTGAATCAGCCCCAGCATTTT. This codes for CASSVQVNQPQHF.

This clonotype was seen repeatedly, ten times or more. The gene calls are TRBV10-3 and TRBJ2-3; D possibly corresponds to TRBD2 (5 bases). Trimming stripped 0 bases from V and 5 bases from J, with 24 bases between. Per the germline V gene, CDR1 is ENHRY and CDR2 is SYGVKD. The CDR3 spans 19 residues. CDR3 coding DNA: TGTGCCATCAGTGAGTCGTTCCCGAGGAGAGGGAGAGTCGGAGATACGCAGTATTTT. It specifies CAISESFPRRGRVGDTQYF.

Many counts were recorded for this clonotype. The gene calls are TRBV23-1 and TRBJ1-4, with TRBD1 as a possible D gene (6 bases). TRBV23-1 is filed as an ORF, its function uncertain. Trimming removed 4 bases at V and 3 bases at J, with 18 bases between. There are 17 residues in the CDR3. The CDR3 protein is CASSPLVRTASNEKLFF. DNA for the CDR3: TGCGCCAGCAGTCCCTTGGTCCGGACAGCTTCTAATGAAAAACTGTTTTTT.

The CDR3: CASSPIDRGNEKLFF. DNA of the CDR3: TGTGCCAGCAGTCCAATCGACAGGGGTAATGAAAAACTGTTTTTT. The chain combines TRBV6-5 with TRBJ1-4; 8 bases are shared with TRBD1. J was trimmed by 4 bases and V by 5 bases; bases with no gene match: 6. Germline lookup yields CDR1 MNHEY and CDR2 SVGAGI. The CDR3 totals 15 residues.

V and J are TRBV20-1 and TRBJ2-3, with TRBD2 identical over 11 bases. Germline V CDR1 and CDR2: DFQATT, SNEGSKA (reference sequence). The CDR3 loop spans 16 amino acids. Trimming took 3 bases from V and 6 from J; bases not matched to a gene: 11. The CDR3 coding sequence is TGCAGTGCTAGGGGTCCTAGCGGGAGGACGTTGGATACGCAGTATTTT. Translated, it gives CSARGPSGRTLDTQYF.

This clonotype showed up many times. The chain joins TRBV6-5 to TRBJ2-7; TRBD1 or TRBD2 may be the D gene (7 bases each). Trimming shortened V by 5 bases and J by 2 bases, and 13 bases separated the two germline ends. Germline V CDR1 and CDR2: MNHEY, SVGAGI. The CDR3 is 14 residues long. Here the CDR3 reads CASSETGRAYEQYF. The CDR3 DNA is TGTGCCAGCAGTGAGACAGGGAGGGCCTACGAGCAGTACTTC.

This clonotype came up many times. The chain employs TRBV5-6 and TRBJ2-1; 12 nucleotides line up with TRBD2. Germline-derived CDR1 and CDR2 are SGHDT and YYEEEE. This CDR3 is 16 amino acids long. After removal of 4 bases from V and 8 bases from J, the junction contained 10 bases not matched to a gene. The CDR3 DNA is TGTGCCAGCAGCCTAGGAGGACTAGCGGGACTCCATGAGCAGTTCTTC. This codes for CASSLGGLAGLHEQFF.

This clonotype appeared many times. The J gene is TRBJ2-5, the V gene TRBV19; D unclear. CDR3 length: 13 residues. V lost 2 bases and J 5 bases, leaving 9 bases between the germline ends. Germline V gene lookup returns CDR1 LNHDA and CDR2 SQIVND (reference sequence). CDR3 protein: CASSIRHGETQYF. CDR3 bases: TGTGCCAGTAGTATACGTCACGGGGAGACCCAGTACTTC.

This clonotype was counted ten times or more. V and J are TRBV6-6 and TRBJ1-5; D gene ambiguous. Per the germline V gene, CDR1 is MNHNY and CDR2 is SVGAGI (reference sequence). V gave up 2 bases and J gave up 5 bases, with 7 bases separating them. This CDR3 is built from 13 residues. CDR3 loop: CASSYEGDQPQHF. The CDR3 bases are TGTGCCAGCAGTTACGAGGGCGATCAGCCCCAGCATTTT.

The chain carries TRBV20-1 and TRBJ2-5, with TRBD2 as a possible D gene (5 bases). The ends were cut back, 0 bases at V and 2 bases at J, with 10 bases in the middle. CDR3 size: 14 residues. The germline V gene encodes CDR1 DFQATT and CDR2 SNEGSKA (reference sequence). DNA for the CDR3: TGCAGTGCTAGAGATAGGACTGGACAAGAGACCCAGTACTTC. This sequence encodes CSARDRTGQETQYF.

This clonotype was seen many times. The chain is built from TRBV5-1 and TRBJ2-3; 13 positions agree with TRBD2. Germline V CDR1 and CDR2: SGHRS, YFSETQ. The length of the CDR3 is 16 residues. Unmatched junction bases numbered 5, after V lost 4 bases and J lost 3 bases. In DNA form, the CDR3 reads TGCGCCAGCAGCCCAGGACTAGCGGGAGCGACAGATACGCAGTATTTT. It specifies CASSPGLAGATDTQYF.

This clonotype was recorded many times. The V gene is TRBV20-1, the J gene TRBJ2-5; 9 positions match TRBD2. Germline values: CDR1 DFQATT, CDR2 SNEGSKA (reference sequence). Trimming at V came to 5 bases and at J to 5 bases, leaving 9 bases not matched to a gene. This CDR3 has 14 residues. CDR3 residues: CSAFPHSGSETQYF. Written as DNA, the CDR3 is TGCAGTGCTTTCCCTCATAGCGGGAGCGAGACCCAGTACTTC.

This clonotype has a count of ten or more. V gene TRBV5-1 combines with J gene TRBJ2-3; 7 positions agree with TRBD2. The junction had 8 bases not matched to a gene; V was cut back by 2 bases and J by 5 bases. CDR1 SGHRS and CDR2 YFSETQ come from the germline V gene. The CDR3 spans 15 residues. The CDR3, as DNA: TGCGCCAGCAGCTTCGGTGGGAGGGCCGGAGATACGCAGTATTTT. Protein product: CASSFGGRAGDTQYF.

This clonotype was seen many times. The chain recombines TRBV7-2 with TRBJ1-4; D gene uncertain. V was clipped by 5 bases and J by 2 bases, with 12 bases between them. The germline gives CDR1 SGHTA, CDR2 FQGNSA. The CDR3 contains 15 residues. The CDR3 loop is CASSTTEVTNEKLFF. CDR3 sequence (DNA): TGTGCCAGCAGCACAACAGAGGTCACTAATGAAAAACTGTTTTTT.

This clonotype was observed many times. The J gene is TRBJ2-7, the V gene TRBV29-1, with D possibly TRBD1 on 5 matching bases. Germline assignment: CDR1 SQVTM and CDR2 ANQGSEA. This CDR3 has 13 residues. V was trimmed by 4 bases and J by 1 base, leaving 11 bases between them. The CDR3 protein is CSVVAGNSYEQYF. CDR3 nucleotide sequence: TGCAGCGTTGTCGCAGGGAATTCCTACGAGCAGTACTTC.